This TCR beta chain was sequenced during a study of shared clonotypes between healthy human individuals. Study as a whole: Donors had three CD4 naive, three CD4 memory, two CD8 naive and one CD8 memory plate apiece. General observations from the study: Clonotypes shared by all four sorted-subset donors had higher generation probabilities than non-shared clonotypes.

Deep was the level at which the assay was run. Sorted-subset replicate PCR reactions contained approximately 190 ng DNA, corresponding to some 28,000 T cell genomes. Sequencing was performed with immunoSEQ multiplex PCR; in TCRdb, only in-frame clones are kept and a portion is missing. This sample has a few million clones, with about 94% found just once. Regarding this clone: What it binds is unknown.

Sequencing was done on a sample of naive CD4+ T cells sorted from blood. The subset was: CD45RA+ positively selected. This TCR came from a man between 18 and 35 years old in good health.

Here the CDR3 DNA reads TGTGCCAGCAGCTTGGGGGACAGGGACTGGGGTACGCAGTATTTT. Protein sequence: CASSLGDRDWGTQYF. The V gene is TRBV5-6, the J gene TRBJ2-3, with 9 bases that match TRBD1. V was pared by 0 bases and J by 8 bases, with 7 bases of the junction left unmatched. The CDR3 is 15 amino acids. Germline V lookup: CDR1 SGHDT, CDR2 YYEEEE.